These 3 T cell receptor beta chains came from one sample sequenced in a study of T cell repertoires in cytomegalovirus infection (dated by TCRdb to about 2019). TCRdb shows the sequencer as Illumina HiSeq 1500. Using fastp trimming at Q25 and MiXCR clonotype assembly, TCRdb reanalyzed the public sequencing data and kept in-frame beta chains. One record per CDR3 amino acid sequence lists the most common genes and DNA. The sample yields roughly 230,000 distinct CDR3 sequences; approximately 22% were counted once. Of the sample, 15% to 20% falls within the top ten clones. The sequencing input was CD8+ T cells from PBMCs. The receptors derive from a human donor in good health (CMV status not recorded). Some clones in this sample may be carry-over from other donors' samples.

This CDR3 is CSAGGTVSSYEQYF. CDR3 DNA: TGCAGCGCCGGAGGGACAGTTTCCTCCTACGAGCAGTACTTC. The genes are TRBV29-1 and TRBJ2-7, with D perhaps matching TRBD1 (7 bases). Germline-derived CDR1 and CDR2 are SQVTM and ANQGSEA. The CDR3 is made up of 14 amino acids. Trimming left V 7 bases short and J 0 bases short, with 16 bases between.

CDR3 sequence reads: CASSLTSGGDEQFF. In DNA form, the CDR3 reads TGTGCCAGCAGCTTGACTAGCGGGGGCGATGAGCAGTTCTTC. The rearrangement links TRBV11-1 to TRBJ2-1, with 12 bases that match TRBD2. Per germline, CDR1 SGHAT and CDR2 FQDESV (reference sequence). The CDR3 is 14 amino acids. Trimming cost V 3 bases and J 8 bases; bases outside gene matches: 2.

The rearrangement uses TRBV2 and TRBJ1-5; D is unclear. The germline V and J ends were trimmed by 3 bases and 2 bases, with 11 bases remaining between them. Germline V gene sequence: CDR1 SNHLY, CDR2 FYNNEI. This CDR3 comprises 15 residues. The DNA of the CDR3 is TGTGCCAGCAGTGACCCTCGTCCCGGCAATCAGCCCCAGCATTTT. Translation gives CASSDPRPGNQPQHF. The full variable domain, in which reference TRBV2 and TRBJ1-5 provide the parts outside the CDR3, is EPEVTQTPSHQVTQMGQEVILRCVPISNHLYFYWYRQILGQKVEFLVSFYNNEISEKSEIFDDQFSVERPDGSNFTLKIRSTKLEDSAMYFCASSDPRPGNQPQHFGDGTRLSIL.